This T cell receptor (beta chain) was captured by sequencing in a study of T-cell reconstitution after alpha-beta-depleted transplantation in children. The CDR3 runs 15 residues. Trimming took off 2 bases at V and 2 bases at J, with 12 bases between the two ends. The germline gives CDR1 SEHNR, CDR2 FQNEAQ (reference sequence). This sample's TCRbeta library carried unique molecular identifier barcodes. Via MiXCR, TCRdb re-called the PCR reads, giving one row per CDR3 protein. This table holds around 370,000 distinct CDR3 sequences, around a tenth found once. The chain employs TRBV7-9 and TRBJ2-5; D is undetermined. The TCR was taken from a human donor who donated a stem cell graft to a child with acute lymphoblastic leukemia. Sequencing used PBMCs from the stem cell graft donor, obtained from the stem cell graft. CDR3 sequence (DNA): TGTGCCAGCAGCTTATTTCTTAATCGTCAAGAGACCCAGTACTTC. As protein: CASSLFLNRQETQYF.